The rows below give T cell receptor beta chains drawn from one sample of a study of technical replicates of blood from several donors. Method: immunoSEQ multiplex PCR; TCRdb's copy keeps in-frame clones and lacks some. Here the sample spans about 70,000 clones, over 85% being singletons. The sequenced sample was T cells isolated from PBMCs. All receptors come from a human donor in good health. Each CDR3 is given with its conserved first and last residue. The D gene is left open where the match is weak. Size is stated for part of the rows, as once, few or many counts, or as a class when the clone is expanded.

abundance: NA; v_gene: TRBV13; d_gene: NA; j_gene: TRBJ2-1; CDR3nt: TGTGCCAGCAGCTTAGAGGTCAGCCCGCCTCGAGGTGAGCAGTTCTTC; CDR3aa: CASSLEVSPPRGEQFF
abundance: NA; v_gene: TRBV6-4; d_gene: TRBD1; j_gene: TRBJ1-2; CDR3nt: TGTGCCAGCAGTGACCAATTCGGGACAGGCGGCTACACCTTC; CDR3aa: CASSDQFGTGGYTF
abundance: NA; v_gene: TRBV19; d_gene: NA; j_gene: TRBJ1-2; CDR3nt: TGTGCCAGTAGTATTAGGACTGAAACCTATGGCTACACCTTC; CDR3aa: CASSIRTETYGYTF
abundance: once; v_gene: TRBV15; d_gene: TRBD2; j_gene: TRBJ2-1; CDR3nt: TGTGCCACCAGCAGGGGGACTAGCAATGAGCAGTTCTTC; CDR3aa: CATSRGTSNEQFF
abundance: NA; v_gene: TRBV7-2; d_gene: TRBD2; j_gene: TRBJ2-1; CDR3nt: TGTGCCAGCAGGGCTAGCGGGAGCTTCGGTGAGCAGTTCTTC; CDR3aa: CASRASGSFGEQFF
abundance: once; v_gene: TRBV18; d_gene: TRBD1; j_gene: TRBJ1-1; CDR3nt: TGTGCCAGCTCACCGCTACAGGGGGCGCAGGGGCCATCAGAAGCTTTCTTT; CDR3aa: CASSPLQGAQGPSEAFF
abundance: NA; v_gene: TRBV19; d_gene: NA; j_gene: TRBJ2-4; CDR3nt: TGTGCCAGTAGTGCGGTTCTAGCCAAAAACATTCAGTACTTC; CDR3aa: CASSAVLAKNIQYF
abundance: NA; v_gene: TRBV9; d_gene: NA; j_gene: TRBJ1-3; CDR3nt: TGTGCCAGCAGCGTAGGAGGTAGCTCTGGAAACACCATATATTTT; CDR3aa: CASSVGGSSGNTIYF
abundance: few; v_gene: TRBV5-1; d_gene: TRBD2; j_gene: TRBJ2-4; CDR3nt: TGCGCCAGCAGACTAGCGGGAGGTCAAAACATTCAGTACTTC; CDR3aa: CASRLAGGQNIQYF
abundance: once; v_gene: TRBV6-1; d_gene: TRBD2; j_gene: TRBJ2-7; CDR3nt: TGTGCCAGCAGTGAGGGACTAGCGGACTCCTACGAGCAGTACTTC; CDR3aa: CASSEGLADSYEQYF
abundance: NA; v_gene: TRBV11-2; d_gene: TRBD2; j_gene: TRBJ2-1; CDR3nt: TGTGCCAGCAGCCCACTCGTAGCGGGAGTCTACAATGAGCAGTTCTTC; CDR3aa: CASSPLVAGVYNEQFF
abundance: NA; v_gene: TRBV5-1; d_gene: TRBD1; j_gene: TRBJ1-2; CDR3nt: TGCGCCAGCAGCTCAGGACAGGCTACCTATGGCTACACCTTC; CDR3aa: CASSSGQATYGYTF
abundance: once; v_gene: TRBV18; d_gene: TRBD2; j_gene: TRBJ2-5; CDR3nt: TGTGCCAGCTCACCACCTCCGAGCGGGAGTGAGACCCAGTACTTC; CDR3aa: CASSPPPSGSETQYF
abundance: NA; v_gene: TRBV4-3; d_gene: NA; j_gene: TRBJ2-3; CDR3nt: TGCGCCAGCAGCCAAGAAGCGACAGCAAGCACAGATACGCAGTATTTT; CDR3aa: CASSQEATASTDTQYF
abundance: NA; v_gene: TRBV6-4; d_gene: TRBD2; j_gene: TRBJ2-2; CDR3nt: TGTGCCAGCAGTGACGCCGGGAGGACCGGGGAGCTGTTTTTT; CDR3aa: CASSDAGRTGELFF
abundance: NA; v_gene: TRBV19; d_gene: NA; j_gene: TRBJ2-4; CDR3nt: TGTGCCAGCACTCCAGGACAAATCCTTAGGGTGGCAGCCAAAAACATTCAGTACTTC; CDR3aa: CASTPGQILRVAAKNIQYF
abundance: NA; v_gene: TRBV2; d_gene: TRBD2; j_gene: TRBJ2-1; CDR3nt: TGTGCCAGCAGTGAACGGTGGCTAGCGGGTCCATCCCGGTTCTTC; CDR3aa: CASSERWLAGPSRFF
abundance: NA; v_gene: TRBV7-3; d_gene: TRBD2; j_gene: TRBJ2-5; CDR3nt: TGTGCCAGCAGCCGGGTGGGAGGGGAGACCCAGTACTTC; CDR3aa: CASSRVGGETQYF
abundance: NA; v_gene: TRBV6-1; d_gene: NA; j_gene: TRBJ1-2; CDR3nt: TGTGCCAGCAGTGAAGACGGAGGGGTGGGTGGCTACACCTTC; CDR3aa: CASSEDGGVGGYTF
abundance: NA; v_gene: TRBV5-4; d_gene: TRBD2; j_gene: TRBJ2-1; CDR3nt: TGTGCCAGCAGCTTTAAAAACCTAGCGGGAGGGCAAAGGGACAATGAGCAGTTCTTC; CDR3aa: CASSFKNLAGGQRDNEQFF
abundance: NA; v_gene: TRBV7-8; d_gene: NA; j_gene: TRBJ1-1; CDR3nt: TGTGCCAGCAGCTTATCCAGTTTGAACACTGAAGCTTTCTTT; CDR3aa: CASSLSSLNTEAFF
abundance: NA; v_gene: TRBV7-3; d_gene: TRBD2; j_gene: TRBJ2-2; CDR3nt: TGTGCCAGCAGCTTAACTCCCGGGACTAGCGGATTCACCGGGGAGCTGTTTTTT; CDR3aa: CASSLTPGTSGFTGELFF
abundance: once; v_gene: TRBV6-1; d_gene: TRBD1; j_gene: TRBJ1-5; CDR3nt: TGTGCCAGCAGTGGTATGGACAGGGGGTTTCAGCCCCAGCATTTT; CDR3aa: CASSGMDRGFQPQHF
abundance: NA; v_gene: TRBV6-6; d_gene: NA; j_gene: TRBJ2-1; CDR3nt: TGTGCCAGCAGTCGAGATAACAGGGTGCACACCAATGAGCAGTTCTTC; CDR3aa: CASSRDNRVHTNEQFF
abundance: NA; v_gene: TRBV9; d_gene: TRBD2; j_gene: TRBJ2-1; CDR3nt: TGTGCCAGCAGCGTAGCGATGACGACTAGCGGGAGTATTGAGCAGTTCTTC; CDR3aa: CASSVAMTTSGSIEQFF
abundance: NA; v_gene: TRBV5-4; d_gene: NA; j_gene: TRBJ1-1; CDR3nt: TGTGCCAGCAGCTCGCAGGGTCCAAACACTGAAGCTTTCTTT; CDR3aa: CASSSQGPNTEAFF
abundance: NA; v_gene: TRBV7-8; d_gene: TRBD1; j_gene: TRBJ1-1; CDR3nt: TGTGCCAGCAGCTGGGAGACAGGGGGGAACACTGAAGCTTTCTTT; CDR3aa: CASSWETGGNTEAFF